The 2 T cell receptor beta chains presented below share a single source sample, sequenced in a study of cytomegalovirus exposure and HLA in healthy donors. Primers: 60 Vbeta forward and 13 Jbeta reverse. Profiled with immunoSEQ multiplex PCR; TCRdb holds only in-frame clones, not every one. The table includes roughly 170,000 clones, under 85% detected once. The sequenced sample was PBMCs. All receptors derive from a man in his fifties or sixties in good health and CMV-seronegative.

The chain recombines TRBV7-2 with TRBJ2-7; 9 bases fit TRBD1. With V trimmed by 5 bases and J by 5 bases, 7 bases remained unmatched. CDR1 is SGHTA, CDR2 FQGNSA, per germline. The CDR3 is 14 amino acids. The CDR3 nucleotides are TGTGCCAGCAGCAATCGACAGGGGGGGAACGAGCAGTACTTC. This translates into CASSNRQGGNEQYF.

This clone was counted once. The chain couples TRBV7-3 to TRBJ2-7, with a weak D call TRBD1 (5 bases). Trimming removed 2 bases at V and 2 bases at J, with 13 bases between. Germline V gene data show CDR1 as SGHTA and CDR2 as FQGTGA. The CDR3 extends over 15 amino acids. Here the CDR3 reads CASSLGPLGPYEQYF. CDR3 in DNA: TGTGCCAGCAGCTTAGGGCCGTTGGGGCCCTACGAGCAGTACTTC.